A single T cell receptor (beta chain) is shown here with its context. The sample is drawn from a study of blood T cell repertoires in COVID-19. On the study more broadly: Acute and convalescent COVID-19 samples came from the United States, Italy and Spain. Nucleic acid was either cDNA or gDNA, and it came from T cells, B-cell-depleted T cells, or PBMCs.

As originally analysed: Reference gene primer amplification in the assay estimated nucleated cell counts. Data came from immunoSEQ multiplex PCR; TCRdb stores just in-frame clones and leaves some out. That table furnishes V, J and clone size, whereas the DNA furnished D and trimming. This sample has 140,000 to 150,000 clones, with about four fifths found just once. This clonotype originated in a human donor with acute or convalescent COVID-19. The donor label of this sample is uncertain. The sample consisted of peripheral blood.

The CDR3 DNA reads TGTGCCAGCTCACCACAACCCTCAGTCCCGGGCTACACCTTC. Its protein product is CASSPQPSVPGYTF. The J gene is TRBJ1-2, the V gene TRBV18, with D unresolved. The CDR3 runs to 14 residues. In germline, CDR1 is KGHSH, CDR2 LQKENI. V was clipped by 1 base and J by 8 bases, with 14 bases between them.